The 20 T cell receptor beta chains presented below share a single source sample, sequenced in a study of blood T cell repertoires in COVID-19. Clones were read by immunoSEQ multiplex PCR, and TCRdb kept only the in-frame ones, dropping some. Here the sample spans about 210,000 clones, 88% being singletons. The sample comprised peripheral blood. Every receptor here comes from a man aged 40-50 years with acute or convalescent COVID-19.

This sequence joins TRBV2 and TRBJ2-4; the D gene is possibly TRBD1 (6 bases). V was pared by 2 bases and J by 3 bases, with 14 bases between. This CDR3 has 16 residues. Looked up from germline, CDR1 is SNHLY and CDR2 is FYNNEI. CDR3 region: CASSEYGQRFKNIQYF. The CDR3 nucleotides read TGTGCCAGCAGTGAATATGGACAGAGGTTCAAAAACATTCAGTACTTC.

This clone was observed once. The CDR3 DNA sequence: TGCGCCAGCAGGAAGACAGGGAGCAATCAGCCCCAGCATTTT. This gives the protein CASRKTGSNQPQHF. The rearrangement joins TRBV10-2 to TRBJ1-5, with 7 bases fitting TRBD1. Germline V gene lookup returns CDR1 WSHSY and CDR2 SAAADI. The V and J ends lost 6 bases and 1 base, in that order; junction bases with no gene match: 3. This CDR3 spans 14 amino acids.

This clone came up once. CDR3 DNA sequence: TGTGCCAGTAGTAAAATGACAGCTAGCACAGATACGCAGTATTTT. Its protein is CASSKMTASTDTQYF. The chain carries TRBV19 and TRBJ2-3; possibly TRBD1 for D (5 bases). From germline, CDR1 is LNHDA and CDR2 SQIVND (reference sequence). CDR3 size: 15 residues. The V end lost 4 bases, the J end lost 0 bases, and 11 bases lay between the germline ends.

This clone was picked up one time. The chain is built from TRBV21-1 and TRBJ2-7; the listed D gene, TRBD1, was not tested against the DNA. TRBV21-1 is an annotated pseudogene. The CDR3 contains 12 residues. This CDR3 is CASIGQGYEQYF. The CDR3 DNA sequence: TGTGCCAGCATCGGACAGGGTTACGAGCAGTACTTC.

The chain has TRBV28 and TRBJ1-1, with D hard to call. Germline V gene data show CDR1 as MDHEN and CDR2 as SYDVKM. V dropped 3 bases and J dropped 3 bases, with 5 bases sitting between them. This CDR3 spans 12 amino acids. The CDR3 sequence: CASSLQYTEAFF. In nucleotides, the CDR3 is TGTGCCAGCAGTTTGCAGTACACTGAAGCTTTCTTT.

V is TRBV19 and J is TRBJ2-1, with D unclear. The V end was cut by 7 bases, the J end by 0 bases, with 7 bases between. This CDR3 is built from 13 residues. Germline-derived CDR1 and CDR2 are LNHDA and SQIVND (reference sequence). The CDR3 sequence: CASKRPSYNEQFF. CDR3 DNA: TGTGCCAGTAAGCGACCCTCCTACAATGAGCAGTTCTTC. The full variable domain, with the rest looked up from reference TRBV19 and TRBJ2-1, is DGGITQSPKYLFRKEGQNVTLSCEQNLNHDAMYWYRQDPGQGLRLIYYSQIVNDFQKGDIAEGYSVSREKKESFPLTVTSAQKNPTAFYLCASKRPSYNEQFFGPGTRLTVL.

The V and J genes are TRBV7-9 and TRBJ1-6; weak D call: TRBD1 (5 bases). The CDR3 spans 15 residues. Germline assignment: CDR1 SEHNR and CDR2 FQNEAQ (reference sequence). Trimming took off 2 bases at V and 10 bases at J, with 15 bases between the two ends. The DNA of the CDR3 is TGTGCCAGCAGCTTACAGGGCGGAGAAAGGTCACCCCTCCACTTT. Translating it yields CASSLQGGERSPLHF.

The chain recombines TRBV27 with TRBJ1-1; D unclear. The germline V and J ends were trimmed by 4 bases and 6 bases, with 12 bases remaining between them. Germline CDR1 MNHEY, CDR2 SMNVEV (reference sequence). The CDR3 consists of 13 residues. The CDR3 sequence is CASSSGGWAEAFF. The DNA for the CDR3 is TGTGCCAGCAGTTCTGGAGGGTGGGCTGAAGCTTTCTTT.

The chain carries TRBV11-2 and TRBJ1-5; 8 bases agree with TRBD1. This CDR3 contains 15 residues. After removal of 1 base from V and 5 bases from J, the junction contained 4 bases not matched to a gene. The germline gives CDR1 SGHAT, CDR2 FQNNGV. CDR3 DNA: TGTGCCAGCAGCTTAGGGACAGGGTTCCATCAGCCCCAGCATTTT. This encodes CASSLGTGFHQPQHF.

This rearrangement joins TRBV5-8 to TRBJ2-3, with D perhaps TRBD2 (7 bases). V lost 4 bases and J lost 1, with 13 bases in between. The CDR3 is 15 residues long. Germline V gene lookup returns CDR1 SGHTS and CDR2 YDEGEE. DNA for the CDR3: TGTGCCAGCAGCGTGGGGGGGCCGGGCACAGATACGCAGTATTTT. Translated: CASSVGGPGTDTQYF.

The sample holds one count of this clone. J is TRBJ2-5 and V is TRBV27; 7 nucleotides align to TRBD2. The CDR3 loop spans 17 amino acids. Germline V lookup: CDR1 MNHEY, CDR2 SMNVEV (reference sequence). The V gene end was trimmed by 5 bases and the J gene end by 0 bases; junction bases not matched to a gene: 12. CDR3 amino acids: CASSGTGGSGYQETQYF. The CDR3 coding sequence is TGTGCCAGCAGTGGTACTGGGGGTAGCGGGTACCAAGAGACCCAGTACTTC.

The rearrangement links TRBV14 to TRBJ1-1; D is uncertain. This CDR3 has 15 amino acids. Germline V gene data show CDR1 as SGHDN and CDR2 as FVKESK. The V end lost 0 bases, the J end lost 0 bases, and 8 bases lay between the germline ends. The CDR3 DNA is TGTGCCAGCAGCCAAGAGTACAGCTTGAACACTGAAGCTTTCTTT. Protein sequence: CASSQEYSLNTEAFF.

The chain combines TRBV5-8 with TRBJ2-7; 7 nucleotides align to TRBD1. This CDR3 spans 16 amino acids. Germline V CDR1 and CDR2: SGHTS, YDEGEE. J was trimmed by 0 bases and V by 1 base; bases with no gene match: 7. CDR3 sequence: CASSLSQGVSSYEQYF. The CDR3 coding sequence is TGTGCCAGCAGCTTGTCCCAGGGGGTAAGCTCCTACGAGCAGTACTTC. The full variable domain, with the rest looked up from reference TRBV5-8 and TRBJ2-7, is EAGVTQSPTHLIKTRGQQATLRCSPISGHTSVYWYQQALGLGLQFLLWYDEGEERNRGNFPPRFSGRQFPNYSSELNVNALELEDSALYLCASSLSQGVSSYEQYFGPGTRLTVT.

This clone was seen just once. The V gene is TRBV19, the J gene TRBJ1-5; D is undetermined. Germline V gene lookup returns CDR1 LNHDA and CDR2 SQIVND (reference sequence). This CDR3 is built from 15 residues. The ends were cut back, 7 bases at V and 0 bases at J, with 13 bases in the middle. The CDR3 sequence: CASTAVWPSNQPQHF. For the CDR3, the DNA is TGTGCCAGTACCGCCGTGTGGCCTAGCAATCAGCCCCAGCATTTT.

This chain joins TRBV4-1 and TRBJ1-1, with a tentative D call TRBD1 (5 bases). This CDR3 has 16 residues. The V end lost 0 bases, the J end lost 1 base, and 12 bases lay between the germline ends. Germline V gene sequence: CDR1 MGHRA, CDR2 YSYEKL. The CDR3 DNA reads TGCGCCAGCAGCCAAGATCCCGGACAAACGAACACTGAAGCTTTCTTT. It yields the protein CASSQDPGQTNTEAFF.

V and J are TRBV5-1 and TRBJ2-7; 10 nucleotides line up with TRBD2. CDR3 length: 14 residues. The trim removed 4 bases at V and 6 bases at J, leaving 7 bases unmatched. Germline CDR1 is SGHRS and CDR2 is YFSETQ. DNA for the CDR3: TGCGCCAGCAGCGATCGGACTAGCGGACCCGAGCAGTACTTC. It yields the protein CASSDRTSGPEQYF.

The rearrangement links TRBV19 to TRBJ1-1, with D uncertain. V gave up 3 bases and J gave up 4 bases, with 12 bases separating them. The CDR3 has 14 residues. Germline V gene lookup returns CDR1 LNHDA and CDR2 SQIVND (reference sequence). This CDR3 is CASSIEESRTEAFF. The CDR3 DNA is TGTGCCAGTAGTATCGAGGAGTCTCGCACTGAAGCTTTCTTT.

This chain links TRBV30 with TRBJ1-6; D perhaps matches TRBD1 (5 bases). The CDR3 extends over 11 amino acids. Germline assignment: CDR1 GTSNPN and CDR2 SVGIG (reference sequence). Trimming shortened V by 1 base and J by 18 bases, and 13 bases separated the two germline ends. This CDR3 is CAWSGGSWPHF. In DNA, the CDR3 is TGTGCCTGGAGTGGGGGCAGTTGGCCCCACTTT.

This chain links TRBV12-3 or TRBV12-4 with TRBJ2-7; tentatively, D is TRBD2 (5 bases). CDR3 size: 13 residues. V lost 6 bases, J lost 2 bases, and 11 bases lay in between. The CDR3 protein is CASSQAATYEQYF. The CDR3 bases are TGTGCCAGCAGCCAAGCGGCCACCTACGAGCAGTACTTC.

The genes are TRBV28 and TRBJ2-7, with D possibly being TRBD1 (6 bases). The CDR3 loop spans 13 amino acids. Germline V gene sequence: CDR1 MDHEN, CDR2 SYDVKM. Trimming took off 8 bases at V and 2 bases at J, with 13 bases between the two ends. CDR3 in DNA: TGTGCCAGCTCCCCCGGGACACCCTACGAGCAGTACTTC. Translated: CASSPGTPYEQYF.